This TCR beta chain was obtained from a study of blood T cell repertoires in COVID-19. Study overall: Samples representing acute and convalescent COVID-19 were sourced from the United States, Italy and Spain. PBMCs, B-cell-depleted T cells, or T cells provided the cDNA or gDNA that made up the material.

The protocol was immunoSEQ multiplex PCR, while the TCRdb copy is restricted to in-frame clones and leaves out a portion. The sample lists around 70,000 clones, roughly 82% seen once, with just over 6.5% in the top ten. After removal of 4 bases from V and 7 bases from J, the junction contained 8 bases not matched to a gene. This CDR3 has 15 amino acids. The germline CDR1 and CDR2 sequences are MNHEY and SMNVEV (reference sequence). The source material was peripheral blood. The TCR was taken from a man aged 55 to 70 with acute or convalescent COVID-19. This rearrangement joins TRBV27 to TRBJ2-1, with 9 bases fitting TRBD2. CDR3 sequence (DNA): TGTGCCAGCAGTTGGCTAGCGGGGCGTAGGAATGAGCAGTTCTTC. Amino acids: CASSWLAGRRNEQFF.